A single TCR beta chain is shown here with its context. The antigen remains undetermined. Sequencing used immunoSEQ multiplex PCR; TCRdb keeps in-frame clones, though not all of them. The repertoire holds 200,000 or so clones, about 93% seen once, with approximately 1% in the top ten. This record comes from a study of T cell responses to AZD1222 COVID-19 vaccine. Findings and caveats of the study: Clonal diversity was possibly underestimated, and white British individuals and females predominated among donors. Increases in Spike-specific TCR breadth and depth were seen after two AZD1222 doses. Just five to seven people given AZD1222 tested seropositive at baseline.

Germline assignment: CDR1 LNHDA and CDR2 SQIVND (reference sequence). The CDR3 extends over 15 amino acids. J gave up 3 bases and V 3 bases, and 3 bases lay outside the gene matches. The chain employs TRBV19 and TRBJ1-2; 11 bases line up with TRBD1. This material consisted of peripheral blood, taken on day 0 of MenACWY control vaccination. The TCR sequence derives from an adult in good health. Here the CDR3 reads CASSMGQGVDYGYTF. In DNA form, the CDR3 reads TGTGCCAGTAGTATGGGACAGGGGGTGGACTATGGCTACACCTTC.